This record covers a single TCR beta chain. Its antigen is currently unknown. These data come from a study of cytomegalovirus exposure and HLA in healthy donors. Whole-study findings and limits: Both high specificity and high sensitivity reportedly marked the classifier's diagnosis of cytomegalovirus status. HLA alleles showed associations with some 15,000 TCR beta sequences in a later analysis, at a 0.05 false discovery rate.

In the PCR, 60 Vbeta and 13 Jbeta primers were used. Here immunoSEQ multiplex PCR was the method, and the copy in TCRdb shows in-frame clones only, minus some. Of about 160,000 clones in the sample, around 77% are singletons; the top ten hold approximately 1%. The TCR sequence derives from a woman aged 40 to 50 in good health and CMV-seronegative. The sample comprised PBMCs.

The CDR3 bases are TGCAGCGTTCTCCTGAGGACCCGACAGGGGGCATACTACGAGCAGTACTTC. Translated, it gives CSVLLRTRQGAYYEQYF. V gene TRBV29-1 combines with J gene TRBJ2-7; 10 nucleotides agree with TRBD1. The CDR3 extends over 17 amino acids. Trimming took 5 bases from V and 3 from J; bases not matched to a gene: 16. CDR1 is SQVTM and CDR2 is ANQGSEA in the germline V gene.